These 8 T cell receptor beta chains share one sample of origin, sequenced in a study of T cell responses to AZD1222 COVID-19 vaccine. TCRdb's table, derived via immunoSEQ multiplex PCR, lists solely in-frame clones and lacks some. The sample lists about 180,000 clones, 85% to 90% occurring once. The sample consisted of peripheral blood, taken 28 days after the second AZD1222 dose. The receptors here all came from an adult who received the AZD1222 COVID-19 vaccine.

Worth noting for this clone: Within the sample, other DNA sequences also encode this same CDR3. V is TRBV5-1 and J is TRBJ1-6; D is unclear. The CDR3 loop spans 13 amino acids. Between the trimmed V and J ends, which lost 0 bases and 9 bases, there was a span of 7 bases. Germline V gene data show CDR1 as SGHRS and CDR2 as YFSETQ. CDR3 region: CASSLAGGSPLHF. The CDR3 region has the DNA TGCGCCAGCAGCTTGGCAGGTGGTTCACCCCTCCACTTT.

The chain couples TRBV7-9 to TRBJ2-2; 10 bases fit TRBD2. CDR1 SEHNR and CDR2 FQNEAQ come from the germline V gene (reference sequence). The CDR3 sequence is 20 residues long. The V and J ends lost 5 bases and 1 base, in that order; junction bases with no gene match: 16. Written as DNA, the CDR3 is TGTGCCAGCAGCACGCCCCTCCGTCTACTAGCGGGAAAGAACACCGGGGAGCTGTTTTTT. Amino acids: CASSTPLRLLAGKNTGELFF.

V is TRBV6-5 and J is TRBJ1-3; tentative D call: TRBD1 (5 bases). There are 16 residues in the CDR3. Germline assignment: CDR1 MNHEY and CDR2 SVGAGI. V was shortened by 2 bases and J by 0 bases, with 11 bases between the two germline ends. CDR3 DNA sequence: TGTGCCAGCAGTTACGCGGGACGGCCCTCTGGAAACACCATATATTTT. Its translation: CASSYAGRPSGNTIYF.

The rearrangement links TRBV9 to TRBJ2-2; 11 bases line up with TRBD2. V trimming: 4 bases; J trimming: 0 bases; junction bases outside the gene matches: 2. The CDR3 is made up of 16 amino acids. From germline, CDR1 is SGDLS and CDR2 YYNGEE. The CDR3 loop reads CASSRLAGPNTGELFF. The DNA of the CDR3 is TGTGCCAGCAGCAGACTAGCGGGGCCGAACACCGGGGAGCTGTTTTTT.

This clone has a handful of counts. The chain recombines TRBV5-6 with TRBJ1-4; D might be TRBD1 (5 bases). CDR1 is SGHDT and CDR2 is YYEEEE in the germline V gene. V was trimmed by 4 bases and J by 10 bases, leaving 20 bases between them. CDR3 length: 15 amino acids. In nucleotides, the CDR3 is TGTGCCAGCAGCACAAGAGGGGCAGTATATTCAAAACTGTTTTTT. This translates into CASSTRGAVYSKLFF.

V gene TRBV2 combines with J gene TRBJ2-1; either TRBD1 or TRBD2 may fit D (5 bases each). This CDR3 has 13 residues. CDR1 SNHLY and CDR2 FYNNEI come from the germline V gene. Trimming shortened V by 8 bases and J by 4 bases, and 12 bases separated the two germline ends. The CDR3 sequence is CASWDGSYNEQFF. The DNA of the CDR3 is TGTGCCAGCTGGGACGGAAGTTACAATGAGCAGTTCTTC. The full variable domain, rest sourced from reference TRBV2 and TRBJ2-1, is EPEVTQTPSHQVTQMGQEVILRCVPISNHLYFYWYRQILGQKVEFLVSFYNNEISEKSEIFDDQFSVERPDGSNFTLKIRSTKLEDSAMYFCASWDGSYNEQFFGPGTRLTVL.

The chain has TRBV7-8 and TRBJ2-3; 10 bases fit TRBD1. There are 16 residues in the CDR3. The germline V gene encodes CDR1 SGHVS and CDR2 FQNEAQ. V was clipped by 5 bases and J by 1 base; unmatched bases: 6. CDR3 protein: CASSKGQGMGTDTQYF. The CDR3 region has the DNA TGTGCCAGCAGCAAGGGACAGGGGATGGGCACAGATACGCAGTATTTT.

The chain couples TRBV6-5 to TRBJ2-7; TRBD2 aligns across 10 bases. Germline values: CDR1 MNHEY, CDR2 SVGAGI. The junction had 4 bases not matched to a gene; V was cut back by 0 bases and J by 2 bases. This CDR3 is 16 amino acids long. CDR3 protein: CASSYSTSGETYEQYF. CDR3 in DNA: TGTGCCAGCAGTTACTCTACTAGCGGGGAAACCTACGAGCAGTACTTC.